Each of the 22 T cell receptor beta chains below was sequenced from the same sample in a study of regulatory T cells in long-lasting Graves disease. Time point of the sample: newly diagnosed GD, antithyroid drugs for less than 3 months. The TCR library was made from RNA extracted from PBMCs. In building TCR beta libraries, iRepertoire HTBI primers were used together with Arm-PCR of CDR3 regions. TCRdb reprocessed the multiplex PCR reads via MiXCR and lists one record per CDR3 protein. The repertoire holds under 800,000 distinct CDR3 sequences, with around 15% as singletons. Separately, the same data were catalogued under a study of T cells in Graves' hyperthyroidism and ophthalmopathy.

The material was peripheral blood mononuclear cells (PBMCs), obtained at new diagnosis, from a patient treated with antithyroid drugs. Source of these receptors: a woman between 25 and 40 years old with Graves disease.

This clonotype was recorded many times. V is TRBV3-1 and J is TRBJ1-2; D not certain. Germline loops: CDR1 LGHDT, CDR2 YNNKEL (reference sequence). The CDR3 spans 11 residues. The V gene lost 3 bases and the J gene lost 9 bases, with 8 bases spanning the gap. CDR3 in DNA: TGTGCCAGCAGCCATGGCCAGCGCTACACCTTC. Encoded protein: CASSHGQRYTF.

This clonotype showed up many times. The chain couples TRBV28 to TRBJ2-3; 10 bases line up with TRBD2. The germline V gene encodes CDR1 MDHEN and CDR2 SYDVKM. V shed 2 bases and J 0 bases; nucleotides not matched to a gene: 8. This CDR3 spans 18 amino acids. The CDR3 region is CASSLGGLAYSSTDTQYF. In nucleotides, the CDR3 is TGTGCCAGCAGTTTAGGGGGACTAGCGTATTCTAGCACAGATACGCAGTATTTT.

This clonotype was counted at least ten times. The chain has TRBV19 and TRBJ1-6, with 7 bases fitting TRBD1. Germline-derived CDR1 and CDR2 are LNHDA and SQIVND (reference sequence). The CDR3 has 15 amino acids. Unmatched junction bases numbered 6, after V lost 3 bases and J lost 7 bases. The CDR3 loop reads CASSIPGTANSPLHF. Written as DNA, the CDR3 is TGTGCCAGTAGTATTCCCGGGACAGCCAATTCACCCCTCCACTTT. The full variable domain, completed using reference TRBV19 and TRBJ1-6, is DGGITQSPKYLFRKEGQNVTLSCEQNLNHDAMYWYRQDPGQGLRLIYYSQIVNDFQKGDIAEGYSVSREKKESFPLTVTSAQKNPTAFYLCASSIPGTANSPLHFGNGTRLTVT.

This clonotype was recorded at least ten times. The V gene is TRBV12-3 or TRBV12-4, the J gene TRBJ1-5; 10 nucleotides agree with TRBD1. The length of the CDR3 is 14 residues. V was clipped by 5 bases and J by 7 bases; unmatched bases: 5. CDR3 region: CASSAGQGSQPQHF. As DNA, the CDR3 is TGTGCCAGCAGTGCGGGACAGGGGAGCCAGCCCCAGCATTTT.

This clonotype was counted ten times or more. The rearrangement links TRBV29-1 to TRBJ2-3, with D possibly TRBD2 on 6 matching bases. CDR1 and CDR2 from the germline V gene are SQVTM and ANQGSEA. The V and J ends lost 4 bases and 0 bases respectively, with 14 bases between them. The CDR3 sequence is 15 residues long. The CDR3 coding sequence is TGCAGCGTTGTCGGAGGGAGAGGAAGCACAGATACGCAGTATTTT. This translates into CSVVGGRGSTDTQYF.

This clonotype was counted once. The rearrangement uses TRBV19 and TRBJ2-3, with 10 bases identical to TRBD2. V shed 3 bases, J shed 3 bases, and the junction held 3 bases outside the gene matches. The CDR3 extends over 15 amino acids. Germline values: CDR1 LNHDA, CDR2 SQIVND (reference sequence). As DNA, the CDR3 is TGTGCCAGTAGTATCATAGCGGGAGGTACAGATACGCAGTATTTT. Amino acids: CASSIIAGGTDTQYF.

The chain joins TRBV7-9 to TRBJ1-1; TRBD1 might be the D (5 bases). Trimming took 5 bases from V and 3 from J, leaving 13 bases between them. The CDR3 consists of 14 residues. Per germline, CDR1 SEHNR and CDR2 FQNEAQ (reference sequence). The DNA for the CDR3 is TGTGCCAGCAGCCCGCCCCAGGGTGACACTGAAGCTTTCTTT. Translating it yields CASSPPQGDTEAFF.

This clonotype occurred many times. The chain links TRBV12-3 or TRBV12-4 to TRBJ2-1; 13 bases match TRBD2. V gave up 8 bases and J gave up 9 bases; unmatched junction bases: 13. The CDR3 contains 16 residues. In DNA form, the CDR3 reads TGTGCCAGCTCCCCGTCGGGACTAGCGGGGTTCGGTGAGCAGTTCTTC. Translating it yields CASSPSGLAGFGEQFF.

Ten or more counts support this clonotype. The chain links TRBV6-1 to TRBJ1-2; tentative D call: TRBD1 (6 bases). In germline, CDR1 is MNHNS, CDR2 SASEGT. This CDR3 spans 16 amino acids. Deletions cut 5 bases from V and 2 bases from J, with 18 bases between. The CDR3 DNA reads TGTGCCAGCAGTCAGCCAGGTCAGGGGCGAAACTATGGCTACACCTTC. Residues: CASSQPGQGRNYGYTF.

This chain connects TRBV2 to TRBJ1-2, with 7 positions matching TRBD1. V gave up 6 bases and J gave up 2 bases; unmatched junction bases: 6. Germline CDR1 reads SNHLY; CDR2 reads FYNNEI. CDR3 length: 14 amino acids. The CDR3 protein is CASRAQGENYGYTF. The CDR3 nucleotides read TGTGCCAGCAGGGCTCAGGGGGAGAACTATGGCTACACCTTC.

This clonotype has a handful of counts. The chain combines TRBV20-1 with TRBJ1-2; unclear D gene. The CDR3 contains 13 residues. Germline V gene sequence: CDR1 DFQATT, CDR2 SNEGSKA (reference sequence). Trimming took off 7 bases at V and 2 bases at J, with 14 bases between the two ends. The DNA of the CDR3 is TGCAGTGTAGAGCCGAGGACGAACTATGGCTACACCTTC. Its translation is CSVEPRTNYGYTF.

The chain has TRBV5-6 and TRBJ2-5, with 10 bases lining up with TRBD2. The V gene's germline CDR1 is SGHDT and CDR2 YYEEEE. The CDR3 contains 15 residues. V gave up 4 bases and J gave up 4 bases; unmatched junction bases: 7. The CDR3 DNA reads as TGTGCCAGCAGCCCCAGGGGACTAGCGATAGAGACCCAGTACTTC. Its translation: CASSPRGLAIETQYF.

Ten or more counts support this clonotype. The chain combines TRBV2 with TRBJ1-2, with a tentative D call TRBD1 (6 bases). CDR3 length: 13 amino acids. Trimming stripped 5 bases from V and 5 bases from J, with 12 bases between. Germline V CDR1 and CDR2: SNHLY, FYNNEI. CDR3 protein: CASSYRVVYGYTF. CDR3 sequence (DNA): TGTGCCAGCAGTTACAGGGTAGTATATGGCTACACCTTC.

On this clonotype itself: A clone one base away is much larger, so this may be a read error. The CDR3 loop reads CASSLGTGGWYNKQFF. CDR3 in DNA: TGTGCCAGCAGTTTGGGGACAGGGGGATGGTACAATAAGCAGTTCTTC. The chain has TRBV27 and TRBJ2-1; TRBD1 matches 11 bases. The CDR3 loop spans 16 amino acids. Germline CDR1 MNHEY, CDR2 SMNVEV (reference sequence).

This clonotype was seen a few times. The chain is built from TRBV18 and TRBJ2-3, with 8 bases lining up with TRBD1. There are 15 residues in the CDR3. Trimming at V came to 3 bases and at J to 3 bases, leaving 5 bases not matched to a gene. Germline V gene sequence: CDR1 KGHSH, CDR2 LQKENI. In DNA, the CDR3 is TGTGCCAGCTCACCCCTTGGACAGGGAACAGATACGCAGTATTTT. It yields the protein CASSPLGQGTDTQYF.

In its sample, this clonotype was seen a few times. This could be a read error, since a much larger clone is one nucleotide away. The chain carries TRBV11-2 and TRBJ1-1; D is unresolved. The CDR3 spans 15 residues. Germline CDR1 reads SGHAT; CDR2 reads FQNNGV. V was clipped by 3 bases and J by 0 bases, with 11 bases between them. The CDR3 loop is CASSFQASMNTEAFF. The CDR3 bases are TGTGCCAGCAGCTTTCAGGCAAGCATGAACACTGAAGCTTTCTTT.

The V and J genes are TRBV12-3 or TRBV12-4 and TRBJ2-2; 12 bases fit TRBD2. With 8 bases clipped from V and 4 bases from J, the junction kept 2 bases outside the gene matches. The CDR3 covers 14 residues. The CDR3 loop is CASATSGSTGELFF. The CDR3 nucleotides read TGTGCCAGCGCGACTAGCGGGAGCACCGGGGAGCTGTTTTTT.

This clonotype came up many times. The V call is TRBV6-1, the J call TRBJ1-1; D is uncertain. Germline V gene sequence: CDR1 MNHNS, CDR2 SASEGT. V lost 10 bases and J 0 bases, leaving 6 bases between the germline ends. This CDR3 has 11 residues. The CDR3 sequence is CATNMNTEAFF. In DNA, the CDR3 is TGTGCCACCAATATGAACACTGAAGCTTTCTTT.

This clonotype was observed at least ten times. The chain uses TRBV7-3 and TRBJ2-1; 8 bases are a match to TRBD2. V gave up 7 bases and J gave up 0 bases; unmatched junction bases: 2. In germline, CDR1 is SGHTA, CDR2 FQGTGA. There are 14 residues in the CDR3. The CDR3 DNA reads as TGTGCCAGCAAGCGGGGGAGCTCCTACAATGAGCAGTTCTTC. This sequence encodes CASKRGSSYNEQFF.

This chain uses TRBV11-1 with TRBJ2-7, with a possible D match to TRBD2 (5 bases). Between the trimmed V and J ends, which lost 4 bases and 2 bases, there was a span of 9 bases. The CDR3 spans 13 residues. Per the germline V gene, CDR1 is SGHAT and CDR2 is FQDESV (reference sequence). The CDR3 region is CASSYGVTYEQYF. CDR3 nucleotides: TGTGCCAGCAGCTACGGGGTCACCTACGAGCAGTACTTC. The complete variable domain, with remaining parts taken from reference TRBV11-1 and TRBJ2-7, reads EAEVAQSPRYKITEKSQAVAFWCDPISGHATLYWYRQILGQGPELLVQFQDESVVDDSQLPKDRFSAERLKGVDSTLKIQPAELGDSAMYLCASSYGVTYEQYFGPGTRLTVT.

The table lists this clonotype with many counts. CDR3 DNA: TGTGCCAGCAGCTCGCGACTAACCACAGATACGCAGTATTTT. Translated, it gives CASSSRLTTDTQYF. The rearrangement joins TRBV7-2 to TRBJ2-3, with D possibly being TRBD2 (5 bases). The V end lost 4 bases, the J end lost 2 bases, and 10 bases lay between the germline ends. The CDR3 totals 14 residues. Germline V CDR1 and CDR2: SGHTA, FQGNSA.

This CDR3 reads CASSPRMMNTEAFF. The CDR3 bases are TGTGCCAGCAGCCCCCGTATGATGAACACTGAAGCTTTCTTT. The chain links TRBV7-2 to TRBJ1-1; no clear D. Deletions cut 5 bases from V and 0 bases from J, with 10 bases between. The CDR3 contains 14 residues. Germline values: CDR1 SGHTA, CDR2 FQGNSA.